Below, 4 T cell receptor beta chains from the same sample are listed, as sequenced in a study of T cells in women clearing cervical HPV infection. Method: immunoSEQ multiplex PCR; TCRdb's copy keeps in-frame clones and lacks some. The sample table sets out about 41,000 clones. Sequenced input: blood buffy coat. These receptors were taken from a woman between 18 and 70 years old with a cervical HPV16 infection that either progressed to CIN3+ or cleared (not recorded which).

As regards this clone: The missing CDR3 end, 3 residues past where the read stops, is filled in from the germline J gene. The chain is built from TRBV6-1 and TRBJ1-6, with D perhaps TRBD1 (6 bases). Trimming cost V 1 base and J 7 bases, with 11 bases left between them. Germline V gene sequence: CDR1 MNHNS, CDR2 SASEGT. The CDR3 has 15 amino acids. The CDR3 loop is CASSEDNRVNSPLHF. The part of the CDR3 DNA that was read is TGTGCCAGCAGTGAAGATAACAGGGTGAATTCACCC.

Worth noting for this clone: The sequence runs out 3 residues before the end of the CDR3; the remainder is reconstructed from the germline J gene. This chain links TRBV28 with TRBJ2-7, with 10 bases identical to TRBD1. The CDR3 has 16 residues. Germline CDR1 is MDHEN and CDR2 is SYDVKM. Trimming cost V 4 bases and J 0 bases; bases outside gene matches: 6. The covered CDR3 bases are TGTGCCAGCAGTTCCCCTGGGGACAGGGGCTCCTACGAG. Protein product: CASSSPGDRGSYE. The whole CDR3 sequence reads CASSSPGDRGSYEQYF.

In the case of this clone: The missing CDR3 end, 3 residues past where the read stops, is filled in from the germline J gene. V gene TRBV11-2 combines with J gene TRBJ2-7; a possible D gene is TRBD2 (5 bases). V lost 1 base and J 5 bases, leaving 12 bases between the germline ends. CDR3 length equals 14 residues. The germline CDR1 and CDR2 sequences are SGHAT and FQNNGV. The CDR3 reads CASSLVRGNHEQYF. CDR3 DNA, as far as it was read: TGTGCCAGCAGCTTAGTTCGGGGAAACCACGAG.

As for this clone: The DNA ends 3 residues before the CDR3 does, and the rest of the CDR3 is filled in from the germline J gene. This chain joins TRBV13 and TRBJ2-5; 9 positions match TRBD1. CDR1 is PRHDT and CDR2 is FYEKMQ in the germline V gene (reference sequence). The CDR3 is 16 residues long. Trimming took 5 bases from V and 5 from J; bases not matched to a gene: 12. The part of the CDR3 DNA that was read is TGTGCCAGCAGCGACAGGACAGGGGAGGTGCGGGAGACC. Translated, it gives CASSDRTGEVRET. The complete CDR3 reads CASSDRTGEVRETQYF.